A single sample is the source of the 3 T cell receptor beta chains below, sequenced in a study of beta chain features in type 1 diabetes. Expressed TCRB transcripts were sequenced because the entire RNA isolate underwent reverse transcription. Sequencing used immunoSEQ multiplex PCR; TCRdb keeps in-frame clones, though not all of them. The sample has approximately 24,000 clones; around half are singletons. Study-wide results and limits: Researchers report that Type 1 diabetes patients had moderately but significantly shorter TCRB CDR3s across all four CD4+ subsets.

For these TCRs, the target antigens are not known. Sequencing was done on a sample of stem cell memory CD4+ T cells from blood. The receptors shown here come from a man aged 30 to 45 with type 1 diabetes.

The chain employs TRBV2 and TRBJ2-5; 10 bases match TRBD1. Unmatched junction bases numbered 14, after V lost 5 bases and J lost 5 bases. The CDR3 covers 17 residues. The germline CDR1 and CDR2 sequences are SNHLY and FYNNEI. In DNA, the CDR3 is TGTGCCAGCAGTATCACCGGGACAGGGGATTATGCGGAGACCCAGTACTTC. Its protein product is CASSITGTGDYAETQYF.

This clone was observed a handful of times. The chain is built from TRBV25-1 and TRBJ2-7; 12 bases match TRBD2. The germline V gene has CDR1 MGHDK and CDR2 SYGVNS. Losses at the gene ends were 5 bases for V and 7 bases for J; bases not matched to a gene: 6. This CDR3 spans 14 amino acids. The CDR3 DNA sequence: TGTGCCAGCAGTCTAGCGGGAGGGCCGGGAGAGCAGTACTTC. Its protein is CASSLAGGPGEQYF.

The CDR3 DNA is TGCAGCGTCGAACGCCAGGGGTTATATGGCTACACCTTC. Translated: CSVERQGLYGYTF. This sequence joins TRBV29-1 and TRBJ1-2; weak D call: TRBD1 (6 bases). This CDR3 is 13 amino acids long. The germline gives CDR1 SQVTM, CDR2 ANQGSEA. The V gene lost 6 bases and the J gene lost 5 bases, with 16 bases spanning the gap.